This T cell receptor beta chain was documented in a study of beta chain features in type 1 diabetes. Study results and caveats: Moderate yet significant TCRB CDR3 shortening was seen in Type 1 diabetes patients in all four CD4+ subsets. Type 1 diabetes patients showed fewer insertions and more deletions at VDJ junctions. Whether TCRB rearrangement is influenced by HLA type was left unresolved in this analysis.

The sequenced template was cDNA made from the entire isolated RNA. Sequencing of naive, central memory and regulatory T cell samples gave an average of about 3.57 million reads. Some clones are missing from TCRdb's copy, which holds only in-frame ones; the method was immunoSEQ multiplex PCR. The table includes about 650,000 clones, about an eighth detected once. CDR3 length equals 15 residues. Between the trimmed V and J ends, which lost 2 bases and 3 bases, there was a span of 10 bases. CDR1 and CDR2 (germline): MNHNS, SASEGT. On this clone itself: Its specificity is not known.

The sequence was collected from a man aged 25-40 years with type 1 diabetes. The sample taken for sequencing was naive CD4+ T cells from blood. The V gene is TRBV6-1, the J gene TRBJ1-4; D possibly corresponds to TRBD1 (6 bases). Here the CDR3 reads CASSELAGANEKLFF. The CDR3 coding sequence is TGTGCCAGCAGTGAATTGGCAGGGGCTAATGAAAAACTGTTTTTT.